Included here is one T cell receptor (beta chain) sequence, with context. The antigen is unknown. The data stem from a study of CD8 T cells in ankylosing spondylitis. In TCRdb, the 5' RACE reads were re-called with MiXCR into one record per CDR3 protein. Of some 840,000 distinct CDR3 sequences in the sample, approximately 10% were seen once. The V and J ends lost 4 bases and 4 bases respectively, with 10 bases between them. CDR1 is SGHTA and CDR2 is FQGTGA in the germline V gene. The CDR3 spans 13 residues. General observations from the study: Among TCR beta sequences, a motif of several highly homologous variants appeared characteristic of ankylosing spondylitis blood.

The sequencing input was blood, either unsorted or a sorted T cell fraction (not recorded which). The rearrangement joins TRBV7-3 to TRBJ1-1; D unresolved. This TCR came from a male donor with ankylosing spondylitis. This CDR3 is CASSWAEGTEAFF. The CDR3 nucleotides read TGTGCCAGCAGCTGGGCGGAAGGCACTGAAGCTTTCTTT.